This TCR beta chain stems from a study of shared clonotypes between healthy human individuals. A CD45RA+ naive subset and a CD45RA-negative memory subset were split from CD4+ cells. Findings of the study overall: Some clonotypes were shared by all four sorted-subset donors, while others were not shared. The non-shared ones had lower generation probabilities than the shared ones. The naive CD4 repertoires of several donors were compared, and about 5% of clonotypes were shared.

The data were produced by immunoSEQ multiplex PCR, yet TCRdb's version contains in-frame clones alone and is incomplete. The sample records hundreds of thousands of clones, more than 70% being singletons. Germline CDR1 reads ENHRY; CDR2 reads SYGVKD. V was shortened by 7 bases and J by 6 bases, with 16 bases between the two germline ends. The CDR3 is made up of 14 amino acids. Concerning this clone: Its target is not known.

Sequencing input: memory CD4+ T cells sorted from blood. Stated subset: CD45RA-negative fraction. This receptor was taken from a young woman in good health. V usage is TRBV10-3 and J usage is TRBJ1-5, with D maybe TRBD1 (5 bases). The CDR3 nucleotides are TGTGCCATCAACGGGGGAGGGAGTGGTCAGCCCCAGCATTTT. Its protein product is CAINGGGSGQPQHF.